These 16 T cell receptor beta chains came from one sample sequenced in a study of CD8+ T cells in alopecia areata. Treatment indicated: oral pan-JAK inhibitor, 5-10 mg twice daily. cDNA reverse transcribed from extracted RNA served as the sequencing template. Sequencing used immunoSEQ multiplex PCR; TCRdb keeps in-frame clones, though not all of them. The sample yields roughly 250,000 clones, about 62% seen once. Sequenced here: CD4+ T cells sorted from blood, sampled at approximately week 52, from a patient treated with tofacitinib. All receptors derive from a human donor with alopecia areata.

This clone was detected once. V gene TRBV5-1 combines with J gene TRBJ1-1; the D is unclear. V was cut by 3 bases and J by 1 base, with 22 bases left in between. CDR3 length: 18 amino acids. Per germline, CDR1 SGHRS and CDR2 YFSETQ. The CDR3 region is CASSSVLLTTIANTEAFF. The CDR3 bases are TGCGCCAGCAGCTCAGTCCTTTTAACGACCATAGCGAACACTGAAGCTTTCTTT.

The V and J genes are TRBV4-1 and TRBJ2-3; the match to TRBD2 covers 10 bases. V trimming: 2 bases; J trimming: 6 bases; junction bases outside the gene matches: 5. This CDR3 has 15 amino acids. Germline CDR1 MGHRA, CDR2 YSYEKL. CDR3 region: CASSQFPTSGDTQYF. In DNA form, the CDR3 reads TGCGCCAGCAGCCAATTCCCGACTAGCGGGGATACGCAGTATTTT.

J is TRBJ1-2 and V is TRBV30; perhaps TRBD1 as D (5 bases). Trimming pared 1 base from V and 4 bases from J, leaving 7 bases between. Germline lookup yields CDR1 GTSNPN and CDR2 SVGIG (reference sequence). The CDR3 totals 12 residues. CDR3 DNA: TGTGCCTGGAGTGGTAGGGGCTATGGCTACACCTTC. Encoded protein: CAWSGRGYGYTF.

At least ten counts were recorded for this clone. The chain links TRBV9 to TRBJ1-2; tentatively, D is TRBD1 (5 bases). In germline, CDR1 is SGDLS, CDR2 YYNGEE. Trimming took 3 bases from V and 3 from J, leaving 9 bases between them. The CDR3 is 13 amino acids. In nucleotides, the CDR3 is TGTGCCAGCAGCGACGCGGGGGACTATGGCTACACCTTC. This codes for CASSDAGDYGYTF.

The chain couples TRBV4-1 to TRBJ1-2, with 10 bases lining up with TRBD1. Unmatched junction bases numbered 2, after V lost 1 base and J lost 3 bases. Germline V gene lookup returns CDR1 MGHRA and CDR2 YSYEKL. The CDR3 runs to 15 residues. The CDR3 loop reads CASSQGQGADYGYTF. DNA of the CDR3: TGCGCCAGCAGCCAAGGACAGGGGGCGGACTATGGCTACACCTTC.

The chain employs TRBV5-1 and TRBJ2-3; D perhaps matches TRBD1 (5 bases). Looked up from germline, CDR1 is SGHRS and CDR2 is YFSETQ. With 7 bases removed from V and 2 bases from J, the gap between germline ends came to 11 bases. The CDR3 consists of 13 residues. In nucleotides, the CDR3 is TGCGCCAGCGGGTCAGGGCCCACAGATACGCAGTATTTT. The encoded protein is CASGSGPTDTQYF.

This chain links TRBV5-1 with TRBJ1-4, with D perhaps TRBD1 (5 bases). V lost 4 bases to trimming and J lost 5 bases, with 15 bases between them. The V gene's germline CDR1 is SGHRS and CDR2 YFSETQ. This CDR3 has 15 residues. This chain's CDR3 is CASSPGGTSNEKLFF. Written as DNA, the CDR3 is TGCGCCAGCAGCCCCGGGGGGACCTCCAATGAAAAACTGTTTTTT.

The V and J genes are TRBV4-2 and TRBJ1-2; no clear D gene. CDR3 size: 15 residues. Trimming removed 4 bases from V and 0 bases from J, with 12 bases in between. From germline, CDR1 is LGHNA and CDR2 YNFKEQ. Here the CDR3 reads CASSPNAEPNYGYTF. The CDR3 region has the DNA TGTGCCAGCAGCCCAAACGCGGAACCTAACTATGGCTACACCTTC.

This sequence joins TRBV5-1 and TRBJ2-5; maybe TRBD1 (6 bases). The CDR3 is 14 residues long. Trimming took 7 bases from V and 3 from J, leaving 16 bases between them. Germline V gene sequence: CDR1 SGHRS, CDR2 YFSETQ. This CDR3 reads CASGPGHPKETQYF. The CDR3 DNA follows: TGCGCCAGCGGACCGGGACACCCAAAAGAGACCCAGTACTTC. The full variable domain, in which reference TRBV5-1 and TRBJ2-5 provide the parts outside the CDR3, is KAGVTQTPRYLIKTRGQQVTLSCSPISGHRSVSWYQQTPGQGLQFLFEYFSETQRNKGNFPGRFSGRQFSNSRSEMNVSTLELGDSALYLCASGPGHPKETQYFGPGTRLLVL.

The CDR3 DNA reads TGTGCCAGCAGCTTAGAACTGTGGCCCTCCAATGAGCAGTTCTTC. As protein: CASSLELWPSNEQFF. The chain uses TRBV7-2 and TRBJ2-1, with D unresolved. The CDR3 loop spans 15 amino acids. Trimming cost V 1 base and J 6 bases, with 13 bases left between them. Germline-derived CDR1 and CDR2 are SGHTA and FQGNSA.

This clone showed up just a few times. The CDR3 DNA is TGCGCCAGCTCGCAGGGAGCCTCTGGGGCCAACGTCCTGACTTTC. This encodes CASSQGASGANVLTF. The chain recombines TRBV5-1 with TRBJ2-6; D possibly uses TRBD1 or TRBD2 (5 bases each). CDR1 and CDR2 from the germline V gene are SGHRS and YFSETQ. This CDR3 region has 15 residues. The V end lost 7 bases, the J end lost 0 bases, and 11 bases lay between the germline ends.

In regard to this clone: The sample contains more than one DNA sequence encoding this CDR3. The chain has TRBV29-1 and TRBJ2-7, with 7 bases matching TRBD1. V was pared by 5 bases and J by 2 bases, with 3 bases of the junction left unmatched. The CDR3 length is 12 residues. Germline-derived CDR1 and CDR2 are SQVTM and ANQGSEA. The CDR3 bases are TGCAGCGTTAGACAGGGCCCCTACGAGCAGTACTTC. It encodes CSVRQGPYEQYF.

The V and J genes are TRBV15 and TRBJ2-7; 8 nucleotides align to TRBD1. This CDR3 comprises 16 residues. V lost 1 base to trimming and J lost 5 bases; unmatched junction nucleotides: 10. Germline V lookup: CDR1 LNHNV, CDR2 YYDKDF (reference sequence). The CDR3 DNA is TGTGCCACCAGCAGAGGGACCGGACAGGGTTCTAACGAGCAGTACTTC. Residues: CATSRGTGQGSNEQYF. Full variable domain (outside the CDR3, taken from reference TRBV15 and TRBJ2-7): DAMVIQNPRYQVTQFGKPVTLSCSQTLNHNVMYWYQQKSSQAPKLLFHYYDKDFNNEADTPDNFQSRRPNTSFCFLDIRSPGLGDTAMYLCATSRGTGQGSNEQYFGPGTRLTVT.

The chain employs TRBV9 and TRBJ2-1; 7 positions match TRBD2. This CDR3 contains 17 residues. The J segment lost 0 bases and the V segment lost 3 bases, leaving 9 bases of the junction unmatched. The germline CDR1 and CDR2 sequences are SGDLS and YYNGEE. The CDR3 DNA reads as TGTGCCAGCAGCGAGCGACTAGCCGGGAGCTCCTACAATGAGCAGTTCTTC. Translating it yields CASSERLAGSSYNEQFF.

The chain combines TRBV29-1 with TRBJ2-3; D is tentatively TRBD1 or TRBD2 (6 bases each). The V and J ends lost 3 bases and 2 bases respectively, with 12 bases between them. Germline V gene data show CDR1 as SQVTM and CDR2 as ANQGSEA. The CDR3 runs to 14 residues. As DNA, the CDR3 is TGCAGCGTTGACCGGGGGCGGGTCACAGATACGCAGTATTTT. This gives the protein CSVDRGRVTDTQYF.

The chain combines TRBV14 with TRBJ2-1; unclear D gene. CDR1 SGHDN and CDR2 FVKESK come from the germline V gene. CDR3 size: 14 residues. Between the trimmed V and J ends, which lost 5 bases and 7 bases, there was a span of 15 bases. This CDR3 is CASSYVRGFNEQFF. CDR3 coding DNA: TGTGCCAGCAGCTACGTGCGTGGGTTTAATGAGCAGTTCTTC.